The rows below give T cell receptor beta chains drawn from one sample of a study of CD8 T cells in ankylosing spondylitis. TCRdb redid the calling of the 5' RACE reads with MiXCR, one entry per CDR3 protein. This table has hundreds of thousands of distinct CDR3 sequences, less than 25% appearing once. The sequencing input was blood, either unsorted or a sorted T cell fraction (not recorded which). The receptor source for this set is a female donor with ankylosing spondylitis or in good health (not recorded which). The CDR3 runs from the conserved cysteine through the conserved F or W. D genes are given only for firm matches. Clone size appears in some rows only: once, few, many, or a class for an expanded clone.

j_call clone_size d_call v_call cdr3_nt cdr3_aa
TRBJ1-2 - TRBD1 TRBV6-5 TGTGCCAGCAGTCACCGACAGGGGGGGGATGGCTACACCTTC CASSHRQGGDGYTF
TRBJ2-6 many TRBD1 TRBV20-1 TGCAGTGCTAGAGATGCCGGACAGGGGAGGACTGGGGCCAACGTCCTGACTTTC CSARDAGQGRTGANVLTF
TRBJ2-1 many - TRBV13 TGTGCCAGCAGCTCCCCAGGGGATTATCCTTACAATGAGCAGTTCTTC CASSSPGDYPYNEQFF
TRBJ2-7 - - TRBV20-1 TGCAGTGCTAGAGATAGTGAGACTCAATATACCTACGAGCAGTACTTC CSARDSETQYTYEQYF
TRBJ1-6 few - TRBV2 TGTGCCAGCAGTGAATACAGAAGTACCTATAATTCACCCCTCCACTTT CASSEYRSTYNSPLHF
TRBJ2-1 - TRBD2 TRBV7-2 TGTGCCAGCAGGCCTCACGGACTAGCGGGAGGGAGAGAGCAGTTCTTC CASRPHGLAGGREQFF
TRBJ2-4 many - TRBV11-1 TGTGCCAGCACTCCCTCGGCGGAACGAGCCAAAAACATTCAGTACTTC CASTPSAERAKNIQYF
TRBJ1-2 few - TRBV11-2 TGTGCCAGCAGCTTTGAGGGAAACTATGGCTACACCTTC CASSFEGNYGYTF
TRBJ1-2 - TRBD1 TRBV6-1 TGTGCCAGCAGACGAGGGGGGACAGGTACTAACTATGGCTACACCTTC CASRRGGTGTNYGYTF
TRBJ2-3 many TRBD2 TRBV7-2 TGTGCCAGCAGCTTAAGCGGGAGTGCAGATACGCAGTATTTT CASSLSGSADTQYF
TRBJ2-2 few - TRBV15 TGTGCCACCAGCAGAGATGAGGTTGGGCCCGTCGGAGCCGGGGAGCTGTTTTTT CATSRDEVGPVGAGELFF
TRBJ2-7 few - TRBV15 TGTGCCACCAGCAGAGATCGGTACGTGCAGTACTTC CATSRDRYVQYF
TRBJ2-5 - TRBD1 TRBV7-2 TGTGCCAGCAGCTTAGTACAGGGGAAAATGGAGACCCAGTACTTC CASSLVQGKMETQYF
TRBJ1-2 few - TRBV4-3 TGCGCCAGCAGCCAAGATCGGAGGATATACACCTTC CASSQDRRIYTF
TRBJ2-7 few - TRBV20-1 TGCAGTGCTAGGGGCAATTTGTGGGAGGAACGGAAAGAGCAGTACTTC CSARGNLWEERKEQYF
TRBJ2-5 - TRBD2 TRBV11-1 TGTGCCAGCAGCTGGGGCCTGGGACTAGCGGGAGCAGGAGAGACCCAGTACTTC CASSWGLGLAGAGETQYF
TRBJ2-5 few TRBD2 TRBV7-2 TGTGCCAGCAGCCCTAGCGGGATTGAGTGGGAGACCCAGTACTTC CASSPSGIEWETQYF
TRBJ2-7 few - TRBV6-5 TGTGCCAGCAGTTACTCGAGGGCAGGAGCCGAGCAGTACTTC CASSYSRAGAEQYF
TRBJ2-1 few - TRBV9 TGTGCCAGCAGCGTAGGGGCTAGCGATGACTACAATGAGCAGTTCTTC CASSVGASDDYNEQFF
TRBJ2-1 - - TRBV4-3 TGCGCCAGCAGCCACCATACTGCGTCCAATGAGCAGTTCTTC CASSHHTASNEQFF
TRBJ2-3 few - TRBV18 TGTGCCAGCTCAGCGTTTACAGATACGCAGTATTTT CASSAFTDTQYF
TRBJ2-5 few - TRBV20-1 TGCAGTGCTAAAGTGTCCTTATCAGGGACCCAGTACTTC CSAKVSLSGTQYF
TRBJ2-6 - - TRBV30 TGTGCCTGGAGAGGAGTCGGGGCCAACGTCCTGACTTTC CAWRGVGANVLTF
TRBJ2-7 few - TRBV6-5 TGTGCCAGCAGTGGCGGAGAGTACGAGCAGTACTTC CASSGGEYEQYF
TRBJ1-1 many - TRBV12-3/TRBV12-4 TGTGCCAGCAGTTTAACTACGACTCATGAAGCTTTCTTT CASSLTTTHEAFF
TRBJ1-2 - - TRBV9 TGTGCCAGCAGCTCCAGGGTAATGGGTGGCTACACCTTC CASSSRVMGGYTF
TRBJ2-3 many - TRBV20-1 TGCAGTGCTGTCGGAAACACAGATACGCAGTATTTT CSAVGNTDTQYF
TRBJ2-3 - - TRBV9 TGTGCCAGCACCGGGATACTCACAGATACGCAGTATTTT CASTGILTDTQYF
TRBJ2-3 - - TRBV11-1 TGTGCCAGCAGCCGTCTCATAGGCCACCCCGGGCTTCGGAGCACAGATACGCAGTATTTT CASSRLIGHPGLRSTDTQYF
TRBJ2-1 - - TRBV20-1 TGCAGTGTCGCTAGGGAGGAGGGTGAGCAGTTCTTC CSVAREEGEQFF
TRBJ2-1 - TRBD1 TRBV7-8 TGTGCCAGCAGCTACCGGGGACAGAGCTCCTACAATGAGCAGTTCTTC CASSYRGQSSYNEQFF
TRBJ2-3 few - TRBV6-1 TGTGCCAGCATTCGACAGTCCTTTACCACAGATACGCAGTATTTT CASIRQSFTTDTQYF
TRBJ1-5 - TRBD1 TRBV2 TGTGCCAGCAGGAGGGACAGGGGCGATCAGCCCCAGCATTTT CASRRDRGDQPQHF
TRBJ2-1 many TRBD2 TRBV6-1 TGTGCCAGCAGGACTAGCGGGAGTTATGAGCAGTTCTTC CASRTSGSYEQFF
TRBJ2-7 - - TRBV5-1 TGCGCCAGCAGCTCGACCCTGTCCTACGAGCAGTACTTC CASSSTLSYEQYF
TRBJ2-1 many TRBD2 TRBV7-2 TGTGCCAGCAGCCTTGCCCGCGGGGCGGGAGTGGATGAGCAGTTCTTC CASSLARGAGVDEQFF
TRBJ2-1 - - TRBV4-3 TGCGCCAGCAGCCTTAGGGGAAAGGGATACAATGAGCAGTTCTTC CASSLRGKGYNEQFF